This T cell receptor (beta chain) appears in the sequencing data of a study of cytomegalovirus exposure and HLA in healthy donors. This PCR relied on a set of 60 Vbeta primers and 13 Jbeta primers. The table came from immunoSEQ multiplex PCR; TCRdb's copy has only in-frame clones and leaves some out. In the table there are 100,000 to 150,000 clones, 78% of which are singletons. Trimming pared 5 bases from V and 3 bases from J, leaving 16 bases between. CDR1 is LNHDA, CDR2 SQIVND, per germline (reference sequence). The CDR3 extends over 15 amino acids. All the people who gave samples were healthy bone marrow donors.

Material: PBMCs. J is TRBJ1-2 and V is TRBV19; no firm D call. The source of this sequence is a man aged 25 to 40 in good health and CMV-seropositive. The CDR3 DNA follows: TGTGCCAGTAGTGGAGTAGATTTGAACTACTATGGCTACACCTTC. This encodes CASSGVDLNYYGYTF.